The 15 T cell receptor beta chains given below trace back to one sample, sequenced in a study of neurological immune-mediated disorders. MiXCR, applied by TCRdb to the 5' RACE reads, yields one record per CDR3 protein. There are 50,000 to 60,000 distinct CDR3 sequences in the sample; just under 4% occur only once, and 1.9% lies in the top ten. The source material was CD4+ T cells from blood. Source of these receptors: a woman aged 35 to 49 with multiple sclerosis.

This clonotype was found many times. The chain joins TRBV20-1 to TRBJ2-3; 9 bases map to TRBD2. Germline trimming cut 6 bases from V and 2 bases from J; bases unmatched to any gene: 18. Germline V gene sequence: CDR1 DFQATT, CDR2 SNEGSKA (reference sequence). This CDR3 is built from 18 residues. The CDR3, as DNA: TGCAGTGCCCCAGACGCTAGCGGGGCCTTGGCCGCCACAGATACGCAGTATTTT. Its protein product is CSAPDASGALAATDTQYF.

This clonotype is classed as medium-sized. The chain recombines TRBV12-3 or TRBV12-4 with TRBJ1-2; the D gene is possibly TRBD1 (6 bases). V was cut by 5 bases and J by 4 bases, with 11 bases left in between. The CDR3 extends over 13 amino acids. CDR3 residues: CASSMPRGYGYTF. The CDR3 bases are TGTGCCAGCAGTATGCCCAGGGGCTATGGCTACACCTTC.

This clonotype was seen many times. The V call is TRBV5-5, the J call TRBJ2-7, with D hard to call. Trimming left V 2 bases short and J 5 bases short, with 11 bases between. The CDR3 sequence is 13 residues long. The V gene's germline CDR1 is SGHKS and CDR2 YYEKEE (reference sequence). CDR3 in DNA: TGTGCCAGCAGCTTCCAAGGGAACGACGAGCAGTACTTC. Translation: CASSFQGNDEQYF.

This clonotype showed up many times. The chain employs TRBV7-8 and TRBJ1-1; unclear D gene. V lost 5 bases, J lost 5 bases, and 9 bases lay in between. This CDR3 has 12 residues. Germline assignment: CDR1 SGHVS and CDR2 FQNEAQ. The CDR3 is CASSKQGTEAFF. CDR3 DNA sequence: TGTGCCAGCAGCAAACAAGGAACTGAAGCTTTCTTT.

Ten or more counts support this clonotype. The chain combines TRBV20-1 with TRBJ1-2; 7 bases match TRBD1. The germline CDR1 and CDR2 sequences are DFQATT and SNEGSKA (reference sequence). V lost 5 bases and J lost 4; bases outside the gene matches: 7. The CDR3 covers 13 residues. CDR3 loop: CSAVQGDIYGYTF. The CDR3 bases are TGCAGTGCTGTGCAGGGGGATATCTATGGCTACACCTTC.

This clonotype has a count of ten or more. The chain joins TRBV24-1 to TRBJ1-2; the D gene is possibly TRBD1 (6 bases). CDR1 KGHDR and CDR2 SFDVKD come from the germline V gene. CDR3 size: 12 residues. Trimming took 3 bases from V and 8 from J, leaving 9 bases between them. In nucleotides, the CDR3 is TGTGCCACCAGTGATACAGGGTTGGGCTACACCTTC. Protein sequence: CATSDTGLGYTF.

This clonotype was seen many times. The chain has TRBV5-6 and TRBJ2-3; D is unclear. The ends were cut back, 3 bases at V and 4 bases at J, with 6 bases in the middle. CDR1 and CDR2 (germline): SGHDT, YYEEEE. The CDR3 contains 12 residues. CDR3 coding DNA: TGTGCCAGCAGCTGGGCTCCAGATACGCAGTATTTT. It codes for CASSWAPDTQYF.

The table lists this clonotype with many counts. Mismatch with germline at one junction end may stem from a read error. The chain employs TRBV10-3 and TRBJ2-7, with D possibly TRBD1 on 6 matching bases. Germline loops: CDR1 ENHRY, CDR2 SYGVKD. The CDR3 is 14 amino acids. The CDR3 is CAISDPFSGASLHF. In DNA form, the CDR3 reads TGTGCCATCTCCGATCCCTTTTCAGGGGCGTCTCTCCACTTC.

This clonotype was seen many times. This chain connects TRBV20-1 to TRBJ2-1; perhaps TRBD1 as D (5 bases). This CDR3 has 11 residues. V lost 5 bases and J 7 bases, leaving 9 bases between the germline ends. Germline CDR1 DFQATT, CDR2 SNEGSKA (reference sequence). In DNA form, the CDR3 reads TGCAGTGCTCGGACACTAAATGAGCAGTTCTTC. Protein sequence: CSARTLNEQFF.

The sample holds many counts of this clonotype. The chain employs TRBV4-2 and TRBJ1-2, with 8 bases that match TRBD1. There are 14 residues in the CDR3. Germline values: CDR1 LGHNA, CDR2 YNFKEQ. The junction had 4 bases not matched to a gene; V was cut back by 0 bases and J by 7 bases. This CDR3 is CASSQEGTGVGYTF. In nucleotides, the CDR3 is TGTGCCAGCAGCCAAGAAGGGACAGGCGTTGGCTACACCTTC.

There are many counts of this clonotype. The chain couples TRBV28 to TRBJ2-3; no firm D call. This CDR3 has 14 residues. From germline, CDR1 is MDHEN and CDR2 SYDVKM. V dropped 2 bases and J dropped 5 bases, with 11 bases sitting between them. The CDR3 region is CASSLMQALDTQYF. The CDR3 nucleotides read TGTGCCAGCAGTTTAATGCAGGCGTTAGATACGCAGTATTTT. Based on the CDR3 plus reference TRBV28 and TRBJ2-3, the full variable domain is DVKVTQSSRYLVKRTGEKVFLECVQDMDHENMFWYRQDPGLGLRLIYFSYDVKMKEKGDIPEGYSVSREKKERFSLILESASTNQTSMYLCASSLMQALDTQYFGPGTRLTVL.

This clonotype has a count of ten or more. The rearrangement joins TRBV5-1 to TRBJ1-2; a possible D gene is TRBD1 (5 bases). Germline CDR1 SGHRS, CDR2 YFSETQ. Trimming removed 4 bases from V and 4 bases from J, with 17 bases in between. The CDR3 has 15 amino acids. CDR3 in amino acids: CASSDAGTASYGYTF. Written as DNA, the CDR3 is TGCGCCAGCAGCGACGCCGGGACGGCCAGCTATGGCTACACCTTC.

This clonotype was seen a handful of times. This chain links TRBV7-9 with TRBJ2-1, with 13 bases fitting TRBD2. With 4 bases clipped from V and 9 bases from J, the junction kept 3 bases outside the gene matches. Germline loops: CDR1 SEHNR, CDR2 FQNEAQ (reference sequence). CDR3 length equals 14 residues. This chain's CDR3 is CASSSGTSGAEQFF. In DNA, the CDR3 is TGTGCCAGCAGCTCTGGGACTAGCGGGGCTGAGCAGTTCTTC.

This clonotype was detected many times. The V gene is TRBV5-1, the J gene TRBJ2-7, with no clear D. V lost 3 bases and J lost 0, with 10 bases in between. This CDR3 has 14 amino acids. Germline-derived CDR1 and CDR2 are SGHRS and YFSETQ. The CDR3 nucleotides are TGCGCCAGCAGCTCCGGACGCAGCTCCTACGAGCAGTACTTC. Its translation: CASSSGRSSYEQYF.

The chain has TRBV5-1 and TRBJ2-7; D is possibly TRBD2 (6 bases). Germline V CDR1 and CDR2: SGHRS, YFSETQ. V was shortened by 6 bases and J by 0 bases, with 13 bases between the two germline ends. This CDR3 spans 14 amino acids. DNA for the CDR3: TGCGCCAGCACCCGGGGCGGGATCTCCTACGAGCAGTACTTC. Amino acids: CASTRGGISYEQYF.